The T cell receptor (beta chain) under discussion was sequenced for a study of blood T cells in healthy people across ages. It was with a sample-barcoded 5' primer and a J-beta primer mix that a second PCR of roughly 7 to 12 cycles was run. Every sample produced at least 2.5 million CDR3-containing paired-end reads. A single record per CDR3 protein comes from TCRdb applying MiXCR to the 5' RACE reads. The data hold about a million distinct CDR3 sequences, with 45% to 50% observed a single time. V lost 4 bases to trimming and J lost 6 bases; unmatched junction nucleotides: 8. The CDR3 has 14 amino acids. In germline, CDR1 is SGHAT, CDR2 FQDESV (reference sequence).

This TCR derives from a man aged 25-45 years in good health. The chain uses TRBV11-1 and TRBJ2-7; 8 bases map to TRBD1. Sample: blood. The CDR3 region has the DNA TGTGCCAGCAGCTCTCAGGGGGCGAAGAGCGAGCAGTACTTC. Protein product: CASSSQGAKSEQYF.